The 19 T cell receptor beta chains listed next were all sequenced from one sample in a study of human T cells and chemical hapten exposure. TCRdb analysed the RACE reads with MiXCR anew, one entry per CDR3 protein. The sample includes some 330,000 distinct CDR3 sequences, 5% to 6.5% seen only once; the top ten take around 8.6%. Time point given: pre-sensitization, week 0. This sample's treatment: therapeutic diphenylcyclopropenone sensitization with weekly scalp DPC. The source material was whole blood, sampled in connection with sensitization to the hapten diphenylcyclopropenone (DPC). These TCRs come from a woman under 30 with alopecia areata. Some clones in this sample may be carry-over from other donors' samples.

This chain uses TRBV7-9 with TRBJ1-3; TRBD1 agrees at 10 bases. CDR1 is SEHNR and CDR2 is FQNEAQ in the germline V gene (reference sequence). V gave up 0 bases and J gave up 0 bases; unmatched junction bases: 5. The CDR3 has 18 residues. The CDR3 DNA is TGTGCCAGCAGCTTAGCGATGACAGGGGGCTTCTCTGGAAACACCATATATTTT. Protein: CASSLAMTGGFSGNTIYF.

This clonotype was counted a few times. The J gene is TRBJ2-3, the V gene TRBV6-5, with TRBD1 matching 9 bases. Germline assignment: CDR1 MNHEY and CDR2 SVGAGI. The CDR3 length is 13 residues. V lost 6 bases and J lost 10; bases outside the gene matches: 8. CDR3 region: CASRGTGLRAQYF. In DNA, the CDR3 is TGTGCCAGCAGGGGGACAGGGCTCAGGGCGCAGTATTTT.

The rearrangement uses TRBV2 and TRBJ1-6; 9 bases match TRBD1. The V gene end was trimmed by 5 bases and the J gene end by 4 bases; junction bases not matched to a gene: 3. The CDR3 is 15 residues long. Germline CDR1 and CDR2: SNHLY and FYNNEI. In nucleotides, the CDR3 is TGTGCCAGCAGTCCTGACAGGGGGTATAATTCACCCCTCCACTTT. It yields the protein CASSPDRGYNSPLHF.

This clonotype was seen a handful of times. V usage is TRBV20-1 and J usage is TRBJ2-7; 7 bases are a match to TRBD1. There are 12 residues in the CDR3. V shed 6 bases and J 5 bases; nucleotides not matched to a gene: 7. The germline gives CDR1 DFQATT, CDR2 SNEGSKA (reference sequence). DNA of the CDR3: TGCAGTGCGACAGGGAGACGGGACGAGCAGTACTTC. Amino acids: CSATGRRDEQYF.

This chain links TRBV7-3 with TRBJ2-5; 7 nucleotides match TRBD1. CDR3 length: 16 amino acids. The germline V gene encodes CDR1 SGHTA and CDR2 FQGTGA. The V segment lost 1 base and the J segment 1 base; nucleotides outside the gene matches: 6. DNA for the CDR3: TGTGCCAGCAGCTTAATAGGCTGGGACAGCCAAGAGACCCAGTACTTC. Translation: CASSLIGWDSQETQYF.

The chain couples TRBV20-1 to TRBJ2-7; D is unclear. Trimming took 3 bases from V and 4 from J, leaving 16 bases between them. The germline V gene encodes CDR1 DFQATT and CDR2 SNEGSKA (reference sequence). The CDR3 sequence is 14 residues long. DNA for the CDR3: TGCAGTGCTAGCTCCGGACGGCTACCTTACGAGCAGTACTTC. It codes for CSASSGRLPYEQYF.

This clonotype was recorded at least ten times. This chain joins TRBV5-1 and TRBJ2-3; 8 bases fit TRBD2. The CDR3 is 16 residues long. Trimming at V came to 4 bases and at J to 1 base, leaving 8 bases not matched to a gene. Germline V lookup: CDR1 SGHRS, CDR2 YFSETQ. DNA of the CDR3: TGCGCCAGCAGCAATGGCCCAGCGGGGGGCACAGATACGCAGTATTTT. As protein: CASSNGPAGGTDTQYF.

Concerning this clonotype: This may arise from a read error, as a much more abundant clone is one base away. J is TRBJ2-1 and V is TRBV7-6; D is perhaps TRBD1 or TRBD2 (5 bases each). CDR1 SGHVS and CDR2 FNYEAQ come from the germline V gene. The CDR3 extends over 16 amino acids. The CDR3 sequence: CGSSLRFRDGLDEQFF. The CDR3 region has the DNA TGTGGCAGCAGCTTGAGGTTCCGGGACGGACTGGATGAGCAGTTCTTC.

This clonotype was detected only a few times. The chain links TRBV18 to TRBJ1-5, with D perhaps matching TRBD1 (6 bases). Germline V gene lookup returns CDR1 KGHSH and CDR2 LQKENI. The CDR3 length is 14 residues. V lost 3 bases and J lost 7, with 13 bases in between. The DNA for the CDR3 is TGTGCCAGCTCACCGGCGGGGGCAAGACAGCCCCAGCATTTT. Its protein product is CASSPAGARQPQHF.

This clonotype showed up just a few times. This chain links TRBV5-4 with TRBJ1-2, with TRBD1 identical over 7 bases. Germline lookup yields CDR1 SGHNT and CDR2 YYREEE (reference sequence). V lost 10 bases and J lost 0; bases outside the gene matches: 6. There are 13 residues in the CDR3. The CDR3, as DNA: TGTGCCGCCCGACAGGGTACTAACTATGGCTACACCTTC. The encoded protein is CAARQGTNYGYTF. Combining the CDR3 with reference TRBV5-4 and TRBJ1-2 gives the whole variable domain ETGVTQSPTHLIKTRGQQVTLRCSSQSGHNTVSWYQQALGQGPQFIFQYYREEENGRGNFPPRFSGLQFPNYSSELNVNALELDDSALYLCAARQGTNYGYTFGSGTRLTVV.

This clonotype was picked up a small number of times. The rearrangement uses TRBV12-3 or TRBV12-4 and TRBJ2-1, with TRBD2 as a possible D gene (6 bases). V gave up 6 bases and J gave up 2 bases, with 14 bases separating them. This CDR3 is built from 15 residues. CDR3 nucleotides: TGTGCCAGCAGCTGGAGCGGGTATACCTACAATGAGCAGTTCTTC. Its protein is CASSWSGYTYNEQFF.

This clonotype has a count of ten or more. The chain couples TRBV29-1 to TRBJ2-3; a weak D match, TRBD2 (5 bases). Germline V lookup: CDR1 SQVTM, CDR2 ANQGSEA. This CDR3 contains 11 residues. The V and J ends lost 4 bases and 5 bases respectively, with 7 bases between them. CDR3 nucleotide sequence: TGCAGCGTTGTCCGGGGAGATACGCAGTATTTT. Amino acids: CSVVRGDTQYF.

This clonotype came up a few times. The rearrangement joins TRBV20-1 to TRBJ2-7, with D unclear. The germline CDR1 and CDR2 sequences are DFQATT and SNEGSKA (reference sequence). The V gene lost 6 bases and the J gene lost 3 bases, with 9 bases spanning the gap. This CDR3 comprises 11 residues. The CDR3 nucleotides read TGCAGTGCGGGCACATACTACGAGCAGTACTTC. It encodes CSAGTYYEQYF.

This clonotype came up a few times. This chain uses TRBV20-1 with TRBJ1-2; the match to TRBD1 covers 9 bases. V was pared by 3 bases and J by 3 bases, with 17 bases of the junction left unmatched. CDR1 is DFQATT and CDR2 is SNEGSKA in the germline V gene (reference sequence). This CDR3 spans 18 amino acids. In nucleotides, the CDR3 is TGCAGTGCTAGTCACACAGGGGGCCTTTATTCCCCAGACTATGGCTACACCTTC. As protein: CSASHTGGLYSPDYGYTF.

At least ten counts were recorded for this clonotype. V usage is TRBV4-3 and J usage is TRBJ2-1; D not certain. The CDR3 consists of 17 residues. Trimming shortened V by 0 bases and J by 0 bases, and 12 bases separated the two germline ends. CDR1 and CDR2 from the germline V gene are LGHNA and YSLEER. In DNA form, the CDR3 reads TGCGCCAGCAGCCAAGATGGGCCCAGTAGCTCCTACAATGAGCAGTTCTTC. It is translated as CASSQDGPSSSYNEQFF.

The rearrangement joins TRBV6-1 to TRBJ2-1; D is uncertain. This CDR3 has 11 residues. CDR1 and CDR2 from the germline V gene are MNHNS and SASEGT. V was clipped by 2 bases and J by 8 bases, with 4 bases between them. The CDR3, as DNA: TGTGCCAGCAGTGAACAGCATGAGCAGTTCTTC. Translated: CASSEQHEQFF.

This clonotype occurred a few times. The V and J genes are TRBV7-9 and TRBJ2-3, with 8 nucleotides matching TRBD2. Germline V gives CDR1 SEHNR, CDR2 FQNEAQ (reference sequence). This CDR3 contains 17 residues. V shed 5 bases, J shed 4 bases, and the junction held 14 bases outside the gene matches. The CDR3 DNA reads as TGTGCCAGCAGCCCCGGAGGGAGTAGCGGGGAACCAGATACGCAGTATTTT. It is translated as CASSPGGSSGEPDTQYF. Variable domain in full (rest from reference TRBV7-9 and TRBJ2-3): DTGVSQNPRHKITKRGQNVTFRCDPISEHNRLYWYRQTLGQGPEFLTYFQNEAQLEKSRLLSDRFSAERPKGSFSTLEIQRTEQGDSAMYLCASSPGGSSGEPDTQYFGPGTRLTVL.

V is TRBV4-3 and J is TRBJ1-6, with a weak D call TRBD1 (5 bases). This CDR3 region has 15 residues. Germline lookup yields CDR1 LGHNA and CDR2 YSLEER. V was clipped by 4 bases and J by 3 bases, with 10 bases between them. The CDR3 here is CASSRLQGYNSPLHF. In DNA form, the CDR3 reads TGCGCCAGCAGCCGCCTTCAGGGCTATAATTCACCCCTCCACTTT.

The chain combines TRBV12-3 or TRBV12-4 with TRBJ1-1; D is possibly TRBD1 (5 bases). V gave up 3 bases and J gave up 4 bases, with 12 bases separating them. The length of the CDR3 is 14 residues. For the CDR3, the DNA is TGTGCCAGCAGTTTCAATGCAGGGACCACTGAAGCTTTCTTT. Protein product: CASSFNAGTTEAFF.